The present T cell receptor beta chain was sequenced within a study of PD-1 blockade in classical Hodgkin lymphoma. Every one of the patients relapsed after autologous stem cell transplantation (brentuximab vedotin exposure was variable). In regard to this clone: The antigen remains undetermined. At one of its ends the junction is not consistent with the germline gene, which may arise from a read error.

The CDR3 contains 13 residues. Germline V gene lookup returns CDR1 MNHEY and CDR2 SVGAGI. TCRdb keeps only in-frame clones here, not all; method: immunoSEQ multiplex PCR. The data show 35,000 to 50,000 clones, more than 70% seen once. Study results and caveats: Nothing has yet pinned down what causes the repertoire differences, possibly disease activity or prior therapy. CD8+ TCR diversity did not rise significantly by C4D1, unlike CD4+. Individuals who commenced nivolumab within less than 1 year of ASCT were excluded.

The specimen comprised peripheral blood mononuclear cells (PBMCs), sampled at baseline. The chain couples TRBV6-5 to TRBJ2-1; D is tentatively TRBD1 or TRBD2 (5 bases each). The source is a human donor with classical Hodgkin lymphoma. The CDR3 protein is CATTTGDPPRLLF. In DNA form, the CDR3 reads TGTGCCACTACTACTGGGGACCCCCCTCGTTTACTCTTC.